The 3 T cell receptor beta chains presented below share a single source sample, sequenced in a study of Graves' ophthalmopathy and Graves' hyperthyroidism. RNA transcripts were the template, and TCR beta CDR3 regions were amplified from them. Second-round multiplex PCR followed a first-round RT-PCR using HTBI primers. MiXCR, applied by TCRdb to the multiplex PCR reads, yields one record per CDR3 protein. The repertoire holds almost 750,000 distinct CDR3 sequences, with about 44% as singletons. Sequences were obtained from peripheral blood. The receptors shown here come from an adult man with Graves' ophthalmopathy.

This clonotype has just a few counts. This rearrangement joins TRBV3-1 to TRBJ1-2; TRBD1 aligns across 8 bases. The CDR3 spans 14 residues. Germline V gene lookup returns CDR1 LGHDT and CDR2 YNNKEL (reference sequence). V lost 4 bases, J lost 2 bases, and 3 bases stayed unmatched. The CDR3 nucleotides read TGTGCCAGCAGCCGGGCAGGGGGCAACTATGGCTACACCTTC. It is translated as CASSRAGGNYGYTF.

The chain joins TRBV9 to TRBJ1-2; the match to TRBD1 covers 8 bases. CDR1 and CDR2 (germline): SGDLS, YYNGEE. Trimming cost V 4 bases and J 6 bases; bases outside gene matches: 11. CDR3 length: 15 residues. CDR3 sequence: CASSPGTGRTHGYTF. Written as DNA, the CDR3 is TGTGCCAGCAGCCCTGGGACAGGTCGTACCCATGGCTACACCTTC.

This clonotype was observed many times. This chain connects TRBV20-1 to TRBJ1-2; D gene unclear. Between the trimmed V and J ends, which lost 0 bases and 5 bases, there was a span of 7 bases. The CDR3 totals 12 residues. Germline CDR1 and CDR2: DFQATT and SNEGSKA (reference sequence). The DNA of the CDR3 is TGCAGTGCTAGAGATTTCCAGTATGGCTACACCTTC. Amino acids: CSARDFQYGYTF.